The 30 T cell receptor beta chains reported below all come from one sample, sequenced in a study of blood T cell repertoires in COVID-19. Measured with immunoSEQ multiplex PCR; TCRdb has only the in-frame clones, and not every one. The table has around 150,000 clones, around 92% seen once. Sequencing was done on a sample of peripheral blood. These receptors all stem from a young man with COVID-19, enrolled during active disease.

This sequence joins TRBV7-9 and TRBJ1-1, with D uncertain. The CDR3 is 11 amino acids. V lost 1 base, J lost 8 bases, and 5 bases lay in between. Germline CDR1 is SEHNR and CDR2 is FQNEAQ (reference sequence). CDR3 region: CASSLVGEAFF. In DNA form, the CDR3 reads TGTGCCAGCAGCTTAGTTGGCGAAGCTTTCTTT.

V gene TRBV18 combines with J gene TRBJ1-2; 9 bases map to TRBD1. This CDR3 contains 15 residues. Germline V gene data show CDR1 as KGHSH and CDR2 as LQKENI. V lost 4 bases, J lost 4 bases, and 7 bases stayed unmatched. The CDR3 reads CASSQNGTGFYGYTF. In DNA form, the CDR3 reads TGTGCCAGCTCACAAAACGGGACAGGGTTCTATGGCTACACCTTC.

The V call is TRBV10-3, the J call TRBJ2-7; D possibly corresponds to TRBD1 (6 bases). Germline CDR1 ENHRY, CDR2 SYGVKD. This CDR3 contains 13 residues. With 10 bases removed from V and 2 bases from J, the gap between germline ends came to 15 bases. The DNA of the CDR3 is TGTGCCACCATTGGGGACACAACCTACGAGCAGTACTTC. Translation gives CATIGDTTYEQYF.

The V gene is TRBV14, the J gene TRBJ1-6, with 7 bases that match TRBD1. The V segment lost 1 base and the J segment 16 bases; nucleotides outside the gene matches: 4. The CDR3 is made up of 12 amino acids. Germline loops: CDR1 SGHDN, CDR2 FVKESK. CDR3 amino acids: CASSQAVGQLHF. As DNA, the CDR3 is TGTGCCAGCAGCCAAGCGGTGGGACAGCTCCACTTT.

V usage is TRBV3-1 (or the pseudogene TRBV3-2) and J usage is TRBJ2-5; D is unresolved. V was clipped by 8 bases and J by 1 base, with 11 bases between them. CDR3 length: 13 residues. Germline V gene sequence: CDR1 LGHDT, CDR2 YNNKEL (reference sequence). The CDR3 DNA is TGTGCCAGCTCTCTTGGCCGCCAAGAGACCCAGTACTTC. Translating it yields CASSLGRQETQYF.

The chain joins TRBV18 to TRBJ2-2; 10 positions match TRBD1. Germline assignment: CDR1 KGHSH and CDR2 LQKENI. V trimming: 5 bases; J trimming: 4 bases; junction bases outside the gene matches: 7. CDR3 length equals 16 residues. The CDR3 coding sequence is TGTGCCAGCTCAACCCTAGACAGGGGGCCCACCGGGGAGCTGTTTTTT. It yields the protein CASSTLDRGPTGELFF.

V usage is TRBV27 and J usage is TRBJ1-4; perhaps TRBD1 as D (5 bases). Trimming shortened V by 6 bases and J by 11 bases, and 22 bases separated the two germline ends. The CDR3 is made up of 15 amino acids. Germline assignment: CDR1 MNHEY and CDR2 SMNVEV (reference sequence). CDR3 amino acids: CASSPRRQGLGKLFF. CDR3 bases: TGTGCCAGCAGCCCAAGGCGCCAGGGTTTGGGGAAACTGTTTTTT.

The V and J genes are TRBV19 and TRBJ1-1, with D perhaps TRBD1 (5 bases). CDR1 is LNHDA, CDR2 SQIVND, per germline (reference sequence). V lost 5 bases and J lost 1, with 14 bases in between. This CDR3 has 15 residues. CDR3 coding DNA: TGTGCCAGTAGTTCGAAGGACACAGAGAACACTGAAGCTTTCTTT. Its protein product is CASSSKDTENTEAFF. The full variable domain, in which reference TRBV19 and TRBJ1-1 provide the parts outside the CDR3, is DGGITQSPKYLFRKEGQNVTLSCEQNLNHDAMYWYRQDPGQGLRLIYYSQIVNDFQKGDIAEGYSVSREKKESFPLTVTSAQKNPTAFYLCASSSKDTENTEAFFGQGTRLTVV.

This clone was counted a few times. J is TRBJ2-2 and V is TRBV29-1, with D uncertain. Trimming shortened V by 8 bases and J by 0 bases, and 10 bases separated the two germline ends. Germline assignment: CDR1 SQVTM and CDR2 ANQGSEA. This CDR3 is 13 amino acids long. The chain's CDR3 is CSFINTNTGELFF. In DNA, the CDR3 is TGCAGCTTTATTAACACGAACACCGGGGAGCTGTTTTTT.

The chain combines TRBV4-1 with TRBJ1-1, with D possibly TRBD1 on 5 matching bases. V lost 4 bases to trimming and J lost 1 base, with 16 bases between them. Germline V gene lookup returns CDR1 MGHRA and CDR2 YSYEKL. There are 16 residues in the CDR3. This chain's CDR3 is CASSPPRGTQNTEAFF. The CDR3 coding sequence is TGCGCCAGCAGCCCACCAAGGGGAACTCAGAACACTGAAGCTTTCTTT.

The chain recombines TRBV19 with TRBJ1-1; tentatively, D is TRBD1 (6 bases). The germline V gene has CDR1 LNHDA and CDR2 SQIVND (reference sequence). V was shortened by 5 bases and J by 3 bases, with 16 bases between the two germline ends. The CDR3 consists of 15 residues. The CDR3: CASSSHRDRYTEAFF. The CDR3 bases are TGTGCCAGTAGTTCCCACAGGGACCGGTACACTGAAGCTTTCTTT.

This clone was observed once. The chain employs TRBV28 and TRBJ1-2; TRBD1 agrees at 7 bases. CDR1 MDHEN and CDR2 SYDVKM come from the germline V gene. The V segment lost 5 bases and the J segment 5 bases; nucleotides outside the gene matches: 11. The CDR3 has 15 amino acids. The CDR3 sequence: CASSPYFGTVYGYTF. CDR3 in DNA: TGTGCCAGCAGTCCCTACTTTGGGACAGTGTATGGCTACACCTTC.

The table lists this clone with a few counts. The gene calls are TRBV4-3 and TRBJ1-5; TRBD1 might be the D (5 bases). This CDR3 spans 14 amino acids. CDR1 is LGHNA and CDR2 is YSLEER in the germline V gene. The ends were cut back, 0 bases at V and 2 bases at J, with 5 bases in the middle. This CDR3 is CASSQDRGNQPQHF. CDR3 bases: TGCGCCAGCAGCCAAGACAGGGGCAATCAGCCCCAGCATTTT.

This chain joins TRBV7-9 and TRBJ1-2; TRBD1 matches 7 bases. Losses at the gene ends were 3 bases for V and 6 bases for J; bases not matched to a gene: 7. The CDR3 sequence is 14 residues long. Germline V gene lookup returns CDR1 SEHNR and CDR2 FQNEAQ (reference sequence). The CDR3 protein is CASSLSQGEDGYTF. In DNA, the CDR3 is TGTGCCAGCAGCTTGAGTCAGGGGGAAGATGGCTACACCTTC.

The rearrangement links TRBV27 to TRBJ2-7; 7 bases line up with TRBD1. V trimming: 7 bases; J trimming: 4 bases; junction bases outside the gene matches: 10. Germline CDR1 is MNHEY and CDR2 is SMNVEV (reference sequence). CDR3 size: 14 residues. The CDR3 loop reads CASKRQGLLYEQYF. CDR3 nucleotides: TGTGCCAGCAAAAGACAGGGTCTATTGTACGAGCAGTACTTC.

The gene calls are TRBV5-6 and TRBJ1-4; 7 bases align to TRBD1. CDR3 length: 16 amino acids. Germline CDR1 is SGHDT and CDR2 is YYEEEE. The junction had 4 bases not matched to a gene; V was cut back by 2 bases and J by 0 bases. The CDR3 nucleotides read TGTGCCAGCAGCTTACAGGGGACAGCAACTAATGAAAAACTGTTTTTT. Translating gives CASSLQGTATNEKLFF.

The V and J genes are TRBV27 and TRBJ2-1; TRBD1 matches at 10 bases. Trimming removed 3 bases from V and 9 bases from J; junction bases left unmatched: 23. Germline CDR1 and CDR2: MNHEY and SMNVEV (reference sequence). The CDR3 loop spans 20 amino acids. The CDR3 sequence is CASSLMGQGFTSPIIGEQFF. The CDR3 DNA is TGTGCCAGCAGTTTGATGGGACAGGGGTTTACTAGTCCTATTATAGGTGAGCAGTTCTTC.

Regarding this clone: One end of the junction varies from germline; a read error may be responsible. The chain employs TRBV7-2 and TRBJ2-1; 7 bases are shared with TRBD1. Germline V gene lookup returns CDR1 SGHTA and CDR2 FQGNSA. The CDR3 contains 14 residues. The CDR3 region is CASSLARIPTGTVF. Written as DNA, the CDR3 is TGTGCCAGCAGCTTAGCTCGCATCCCAACCGGGACAGTCTTC. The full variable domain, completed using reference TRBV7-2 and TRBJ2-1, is GAGVSQSPSNKVTEKGKDVELRCDPISGHTALYWYRQSLGQGLEFLIYFQGNSAPDKSGLPSDRFSAERTGGSVSTLTIQRTQQEDSAVYLCASSLARIPTGTVFGPGTRLTVL.

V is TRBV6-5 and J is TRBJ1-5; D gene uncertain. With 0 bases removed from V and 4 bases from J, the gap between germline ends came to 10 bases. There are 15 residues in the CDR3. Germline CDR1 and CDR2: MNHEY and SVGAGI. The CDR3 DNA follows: TGTGCCAGCAGTTACTCTTCACTAGGAAATCAGCCCCAGCATTTT. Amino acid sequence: CASSYSSLGNQPQHF.

CDR3 in DNA: TGTGCCAGTAGTATAAGCGAGGAGGCTGAAGCTTTCTTT. Translating it yields CASSISEEAEAFF. The chain joins TRBV19 to TRBJ1-1; D is unresolved. The CDR3 consists of 13 residues. V lost 2 bases, J lost 6 bases, and 10 bases lay in between. Germline CDR1 reads LNHDA; CDR2 reads SQIVND (reference sequence).

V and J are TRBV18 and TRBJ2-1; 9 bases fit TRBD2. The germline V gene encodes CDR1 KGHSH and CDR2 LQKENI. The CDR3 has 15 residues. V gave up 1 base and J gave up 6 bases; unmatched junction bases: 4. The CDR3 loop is CASSPRSGSGNEQFF. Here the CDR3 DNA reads TGTGCCAGCTCACCACGTAGCGGGAGTGGCAATGAGCAGTTCTTC.

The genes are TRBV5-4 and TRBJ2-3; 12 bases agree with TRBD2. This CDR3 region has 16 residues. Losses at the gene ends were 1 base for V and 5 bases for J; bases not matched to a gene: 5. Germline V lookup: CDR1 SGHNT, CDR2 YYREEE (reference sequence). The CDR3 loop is CASSLPPSGRVDTQYF. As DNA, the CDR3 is TGTGCCAGCAGCTTGCCCCCTAGCGGGAGGGTAGATACGCAGTATTTT.

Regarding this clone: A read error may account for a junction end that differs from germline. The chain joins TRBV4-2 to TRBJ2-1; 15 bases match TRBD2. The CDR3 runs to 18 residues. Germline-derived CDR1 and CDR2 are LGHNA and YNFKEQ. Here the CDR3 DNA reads TGTGCCAGCAGCTCCCGATGGACTAGCGGGGGGGCCCACAAAGAGCAGTTCTTC. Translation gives CASSSRWTSGGAHKEQFF.

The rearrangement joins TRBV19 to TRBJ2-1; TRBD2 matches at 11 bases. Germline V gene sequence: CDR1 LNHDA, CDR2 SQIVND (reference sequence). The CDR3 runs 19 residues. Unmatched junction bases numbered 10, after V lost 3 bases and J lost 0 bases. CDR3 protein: CASSIGLLAGALSYNEQFF. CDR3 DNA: TGTGCCAGTAGTATTGGTTTACTAGCGGGGGCTCTCTCCTACAATGAGCAGTTCTTC.

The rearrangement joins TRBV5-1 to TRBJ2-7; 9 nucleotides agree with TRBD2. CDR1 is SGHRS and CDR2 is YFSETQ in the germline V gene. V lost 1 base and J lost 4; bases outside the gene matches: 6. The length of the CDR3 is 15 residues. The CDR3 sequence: CASSLTSGFLYEQYF. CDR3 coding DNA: TGCGCCAGCAGCTTGACTAGCGGGTTCCTTTACGAGCAGTACTTC. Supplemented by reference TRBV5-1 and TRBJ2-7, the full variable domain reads KAGVTQTPRYLIKTRGQQVTLSCSPISGHRSVSWYQQTPGQGLQFLFEYFSETQRNKGNFPGRFSGRQFSNSRSEMNVSTLELGDSALYLCASSLTSGFLYEQYFGPGTRLTVT.

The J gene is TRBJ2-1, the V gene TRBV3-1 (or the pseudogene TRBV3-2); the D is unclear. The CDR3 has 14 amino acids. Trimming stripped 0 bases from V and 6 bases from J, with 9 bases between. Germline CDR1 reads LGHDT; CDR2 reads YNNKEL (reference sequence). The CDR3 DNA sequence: TGTGCCAGCAGCCAAGATGACGCAGGCAATGAGCAGTTCTTC. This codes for CASSQDDAGNEQFF.

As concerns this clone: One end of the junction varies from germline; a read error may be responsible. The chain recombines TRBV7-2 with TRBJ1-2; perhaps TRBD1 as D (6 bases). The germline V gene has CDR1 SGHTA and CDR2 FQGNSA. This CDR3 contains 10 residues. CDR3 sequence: CASSFGAGVF. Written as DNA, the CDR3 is TGTGCCAGCAGCTTTGGTGCAGGGGTCTTC.

In DNA form, the CDR3 reads TGTGCCAGCTCACCCCCCGGGGACTACGAGCAGTACTTC. As protein: CASSPPGDYEQYF. The chain joins TRBV18 to TRBJ2-7, with D possibly matching TRBD2 (5 bases). This CDR3 is 13 amino acids long. Trimming shortened V by 3 bases and J by 3 bases, and 9 bases separated the two germline ends. The V gene's germline CDR1 is KGHSH and CDR2 LQKENI.

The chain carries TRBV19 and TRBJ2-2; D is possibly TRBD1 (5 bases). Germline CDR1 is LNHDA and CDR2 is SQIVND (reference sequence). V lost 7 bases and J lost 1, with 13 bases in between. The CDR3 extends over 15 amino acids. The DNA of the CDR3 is TGTGCCAGTAACCCGAGAGACAGGAACACCGGGGAGCTGTTTTTT. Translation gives CASNPRDRNTGELFF.

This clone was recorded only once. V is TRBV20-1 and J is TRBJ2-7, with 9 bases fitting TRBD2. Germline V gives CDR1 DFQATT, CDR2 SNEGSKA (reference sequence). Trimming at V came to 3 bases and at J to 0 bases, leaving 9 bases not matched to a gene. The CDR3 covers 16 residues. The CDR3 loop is CSASSILAGLSYEQYF. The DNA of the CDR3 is TGCAGTGCTAGTTCTATTCTAGCGGGGCTCTCCTACGAGCAGTACTTC.